This TCR beta chain was recorded in a study of OX40 agonist ivuxolimab in advanced cancers. At the level of the study: Hepatocellular carcinoma, melanoma, renal cell or head and neck cancer was diagnosed in the dose-escalation patients.

General observations from the study: Within 6 weeks, CD4+ and CD8+ blood T cells expanded clonally at 0.1 to 3.0 mg/kg.

Sequenced by immunoSEQ multiplex PCR; TCRdb stores in-frame clones only, minus some. Of tens of thousands of clones detected, around 87% appear once; the ten largest clones hold roughly 1%. The CDR3 spans 14 residues. Germline V gene sequence: CDR1 SQVTM, CDR2 ANQGSEA. V dropped 6 bases and J dropped 7 bases, with 18 bases sitting between them. Comments on this clone: Its antigen is still unknown.

The specimen was CD4+ or CD8+ T cells sorted from blood, collected in a trial of the OX40 agonist ivuxolimab. V gene TRBV29-1 combines with J gene TRBJ1-4, with D possibly TRBD1 on 6 matching bases. The sequence was obtained from an adult with an advanced solid tumor such as melanoma, head and neck, liver or kidney cancer. The CDR3 bases are TGCAGCGTCGAGCGTGGGGGCAATGGTGAAAAACTGTTTTTT. Amino acids: CSVERGGNGEKLFF.